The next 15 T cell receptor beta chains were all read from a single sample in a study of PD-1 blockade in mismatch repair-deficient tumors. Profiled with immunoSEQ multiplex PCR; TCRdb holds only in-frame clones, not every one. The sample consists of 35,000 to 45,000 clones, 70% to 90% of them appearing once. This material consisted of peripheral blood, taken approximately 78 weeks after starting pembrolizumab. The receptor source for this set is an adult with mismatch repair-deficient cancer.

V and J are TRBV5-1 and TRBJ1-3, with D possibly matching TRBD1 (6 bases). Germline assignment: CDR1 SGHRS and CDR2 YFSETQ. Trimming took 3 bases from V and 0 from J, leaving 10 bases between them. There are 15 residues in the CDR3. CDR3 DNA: TGCGCCAGCAGCTCCGGGACAAGCTCTGGAAACACCATATATTTT. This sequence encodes CASSSGTSSGNTIYF. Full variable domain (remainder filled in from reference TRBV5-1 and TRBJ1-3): KAGVTQTPRYLIKTRGQQVTLSCSPISGHRSVSWYQQTPGQGLQFLFEYFSETQRNKGNFPGRFSGRQFSNSRSEMNVSTLELGDSALYLCASSSGTSSGNTIYFGEGSWLTVV.

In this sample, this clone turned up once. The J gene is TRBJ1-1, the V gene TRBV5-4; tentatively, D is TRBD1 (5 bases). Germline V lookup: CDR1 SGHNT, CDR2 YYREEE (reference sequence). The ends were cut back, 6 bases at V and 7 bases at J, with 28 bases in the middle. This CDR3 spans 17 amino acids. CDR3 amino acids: CASNRGVGDALGVEAFF. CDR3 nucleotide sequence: TGTGCCAGCAACCGAGGGGTAGGGGATGCCCTTGGGGTTGAAGCTTTCTTT.

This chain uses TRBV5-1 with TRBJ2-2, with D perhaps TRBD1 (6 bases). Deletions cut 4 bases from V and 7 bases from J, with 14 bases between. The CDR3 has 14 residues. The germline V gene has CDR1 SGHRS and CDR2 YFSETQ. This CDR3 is CASSTRQEVGELFF. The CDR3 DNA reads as TGCGCCAGCAGCACCCGACAGGAGGTCGGGGAGCTGTTTTTT.

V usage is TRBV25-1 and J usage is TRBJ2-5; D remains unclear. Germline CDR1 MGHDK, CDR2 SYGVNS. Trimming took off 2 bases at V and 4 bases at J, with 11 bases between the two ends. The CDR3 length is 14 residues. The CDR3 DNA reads TGTGCCAGCAGTGAAAATCGTGATAGAGAGACCCAGTACTTC. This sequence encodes CASSENRDRETQYF.

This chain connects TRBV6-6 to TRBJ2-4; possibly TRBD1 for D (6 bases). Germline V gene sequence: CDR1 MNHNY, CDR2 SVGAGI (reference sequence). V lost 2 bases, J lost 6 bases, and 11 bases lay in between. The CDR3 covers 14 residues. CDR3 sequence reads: CASSYPGELNIQYF. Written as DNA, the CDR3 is TGTGCCAGCAGTTACCCAGGGGAGTTAAACATTCAGTACTTC.

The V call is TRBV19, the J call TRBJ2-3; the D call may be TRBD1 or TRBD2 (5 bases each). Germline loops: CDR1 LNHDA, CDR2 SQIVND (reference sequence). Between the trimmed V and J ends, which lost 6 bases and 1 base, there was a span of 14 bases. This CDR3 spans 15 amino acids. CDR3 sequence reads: CASRVGVRGTDTQYF. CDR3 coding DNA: TGTGCCAGTAGGGTGGGGGTTAGGGGCACAGATACGCAGTATTTT.

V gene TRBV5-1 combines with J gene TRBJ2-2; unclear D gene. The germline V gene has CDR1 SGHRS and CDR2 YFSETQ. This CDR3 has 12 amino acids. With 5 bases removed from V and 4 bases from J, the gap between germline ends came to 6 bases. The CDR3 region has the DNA TGCGCCAGCAGGGAGAGCACCGGGGAGCTGTTTTTT. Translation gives CASRESTGELFF.

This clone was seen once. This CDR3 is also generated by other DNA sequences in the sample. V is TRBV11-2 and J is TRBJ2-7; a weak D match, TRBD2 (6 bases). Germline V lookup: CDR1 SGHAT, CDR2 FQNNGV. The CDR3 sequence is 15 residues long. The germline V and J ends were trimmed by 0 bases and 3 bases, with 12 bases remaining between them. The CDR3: CASSLDAGNVYEQYF. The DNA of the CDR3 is TGTGCCAGCAGCTTAGATGCGGGAAATGTCTACGAGCAGTACTTC.

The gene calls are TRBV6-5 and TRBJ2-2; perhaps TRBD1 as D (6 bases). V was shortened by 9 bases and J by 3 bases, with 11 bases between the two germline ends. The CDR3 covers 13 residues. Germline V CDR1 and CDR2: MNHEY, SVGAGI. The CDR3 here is CASHRADTGELFF. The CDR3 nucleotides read TGTGCCAGTCACAGGGCGGACACCGGGGAGCTGTTTTTT.

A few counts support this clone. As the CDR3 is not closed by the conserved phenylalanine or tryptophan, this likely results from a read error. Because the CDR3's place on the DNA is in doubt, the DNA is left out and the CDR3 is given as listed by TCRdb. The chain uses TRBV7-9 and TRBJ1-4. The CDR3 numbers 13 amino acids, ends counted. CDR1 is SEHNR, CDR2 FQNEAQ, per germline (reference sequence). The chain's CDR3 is CASSLGRQVARWE.

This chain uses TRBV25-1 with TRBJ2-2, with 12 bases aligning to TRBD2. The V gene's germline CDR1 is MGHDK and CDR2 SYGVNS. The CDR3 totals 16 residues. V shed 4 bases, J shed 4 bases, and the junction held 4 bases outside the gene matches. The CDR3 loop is CASSGLAGVGTGELFF. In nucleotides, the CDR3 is TGTGCCAGCAGTGGACTAGCGGGAGTTGGCACCGGGGAGCTGTTTTTT.

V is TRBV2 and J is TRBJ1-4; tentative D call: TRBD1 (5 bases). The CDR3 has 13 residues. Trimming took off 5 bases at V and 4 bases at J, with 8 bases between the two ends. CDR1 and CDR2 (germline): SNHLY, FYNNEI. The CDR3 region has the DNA TGTGCCAGCAGTCGACAGCTTAATGAAAAACTGTTTTTT. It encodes CASSRQLNEKLFF.

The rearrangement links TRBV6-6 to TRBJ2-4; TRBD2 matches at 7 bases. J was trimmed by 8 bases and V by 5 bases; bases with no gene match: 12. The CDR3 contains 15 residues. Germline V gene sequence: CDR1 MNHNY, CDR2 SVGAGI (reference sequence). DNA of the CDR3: TGTGCCAGCAGTCCCCTGGGGCAGGCGGGGGACATTCAGTACTTC. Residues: CASSPLGQAGDIQYF.

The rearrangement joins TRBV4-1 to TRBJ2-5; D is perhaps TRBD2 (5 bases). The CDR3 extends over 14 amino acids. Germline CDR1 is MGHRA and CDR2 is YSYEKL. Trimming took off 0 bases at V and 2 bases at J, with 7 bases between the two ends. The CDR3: CASSQDSEQETQYF. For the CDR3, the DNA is TGCGCCAGCAGCCAAGATAGCGAGCAAGAGACCCAGTACTTC.

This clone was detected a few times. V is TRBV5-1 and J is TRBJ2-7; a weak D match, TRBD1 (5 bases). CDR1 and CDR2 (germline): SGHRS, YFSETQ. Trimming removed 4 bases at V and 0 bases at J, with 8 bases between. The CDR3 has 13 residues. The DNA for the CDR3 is TGCGCCAGCAGCACAGACAGCTCCTACGAGCAGTACTTC. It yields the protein CASSTDSSYEQYF.